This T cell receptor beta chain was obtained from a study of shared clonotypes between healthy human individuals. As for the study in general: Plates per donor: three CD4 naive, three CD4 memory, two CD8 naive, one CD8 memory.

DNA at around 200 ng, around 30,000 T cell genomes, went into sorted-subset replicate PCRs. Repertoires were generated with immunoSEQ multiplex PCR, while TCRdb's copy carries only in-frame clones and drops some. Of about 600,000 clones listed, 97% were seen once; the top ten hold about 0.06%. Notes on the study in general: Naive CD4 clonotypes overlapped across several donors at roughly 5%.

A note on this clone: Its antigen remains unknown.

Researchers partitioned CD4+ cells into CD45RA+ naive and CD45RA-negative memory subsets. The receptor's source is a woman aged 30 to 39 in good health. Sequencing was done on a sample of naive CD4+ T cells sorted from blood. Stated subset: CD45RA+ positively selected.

In DNA, the CDR3 is TGTGCCAGTAGACGACAGGGGGCAGAGACCCAGTACTTC. As protein: CASRRQGAETQYF. The chain joins TRBV19 to TRBJ2-5, with TRBD1 matching 10 bases. V trimming: 6 bases; J trimming: 4 bases; junction bases outside the gene matches: 2. The germline CDR1 and CDR2 sequences are LNHDA and SQIVND (reference sequence). The CDR3 length is 13 residues.